This passage covers 27 T cell receptor beta chains from one sample sequenced in a study of T-cell reconstitution after alpha-beta-depleted transplantation in children. As it was prepared, the TCRbeta library received unique molecular identifiers. TCRdb redid the calling of the PCR reads with MiXCR, one entry per CDR3 protein. The sample contains about 540,000 distinct CDR3 sequences, more than 20% of which appear only once. Sequenced here: PBMCs, sampled before TCRalphabeta/CD19-depleted stem cell transplant. Every receptor here comes from a boy in the first two years of life with Wiskott-Aldrich syndrome, due to receive a stem cell transplant.

A few counts support this clonotype. J is TRBJ1-5 and V is TRBV2, with TRBD1 as a possible D gene (5 bases). Trimming pared 3 bases from V and 4 bases from J, leaving 13 bases between. This CDR3 spans 15 amino acids. Germline V gives CDR1 SNHLY, CDR2 FYNNEI. This CDR3 reads CASSDFPGGNQPQHF. In DNA form, the CDR3 reads TGTGCCAGCAGTGATTTTCCCGGGGGAAATCAGCCCCAGCATTTT.

This clonotype was seen a handful of times. The chain joins TRBV7-2 to TRBJ2-1; D not certain. Trimming left V 2 bases short and J 1 base short, with 9 bases between. Germline-derived CDR1 and CDR2 are SGHTA and FQGNSA. This CDR3 is 15 amino acids long. Here the CDR3 DNA reads TGTGCCAGCAGCTTAACGCCGGAATCCTACAATGAGCAGTTCTTC. Protein: CASSLTPESYNEQFF.

The rearrangement uses TRBV11-2 and TRBJ2-1, with TRBD2 matching 8 bases. The CDR3 spans 16 residues. The germline CDR1 and CDR2 sequences are SGHAT and FQNNGV. J lost 9 bases, V lost 1 base, and 11 bases had no gene match. The CDR3 is CASSLGYRGGWGEQFF. DNA of the CDR3: TGTGCCAGCAGCTTAGGATATCGGGGGGGATGGGGTGAGCAGTTCTTC.

The chain has TRBV28 and TRBJ2-7; 10 positions match TRBD2. Germline CDR1 is MDHEN and CDR2 is SYDVKM. J lost 2 bases, V lost 5 bases, and 6 bases had no gene match. The length of the CDR3 is 15 residues. The CDR3 here is CASSPLAGETYEQYF. DNA of the CDR3: TGTGCCAGCAGTCCCCTAGCGGGAGAGACCTACGAGCAGTACTTC.

This clonotype turned up a few times. The V gene is TRBV5-1, the J gene TRBJ2-6; D might be TRBD2 (7 bases). Trimming pared 1 base from V and 2 bases from J, leaving 10 bases between. Germline-derived CDR1 and CDR2 are SGHRS and YFSETQ. The CDR3 extends over 16 amino acids. The CDR3 here is CASSLSGGPGANVLTF. As DNA, the CDR3 is TGCGCCAGCAGCTTGTCCGGGGGGCCTGGGGCCAACGTCCTGACTTTC. Combining the CDR3 with reference TRBV5-1 and TRBJ2-6 gives the whole variable domain KAGVTQTPRYLIKTRGQQVTLSCSPISGHRSVSWYQQTPGQGLQFLFEYFSETQRNKGNFPGRFSGRQFSNSRSEMNVSTLELGDSALYLCASSLSGGPGANVLTFGAGSRLTVL.

The chain employs TRBV14 and TRBJ2-3, with 7 bases matching TRBD2. CDR1 SGHDN and CDR2 FVKESK come from the germline V gene. There are 14 residues in the CDR3. Trimming cost V 0 bases and J 5 bases; bases outside gene matches: 2. The CDR3 loop reads CASSQDIAGDTQYF. The CDR3 coding sequence is TGTGCCAGCAGCCAAGATATAGCGGGAGATACGCAGTATTTT.

This chain connects TRBV5-5 to TRBJ1-2, with D possibly TRBD1 on 5 matching bases. Germline lookup yields CDR1 SGHKS and CDR2 YYEKEE (reference sequence). Trimming cost V 0 bases and J 4 bases, with 19 bases left between them. The length of the CDR3 is 17 residues. The CDR3 loop is CASSLASGTAGSYGYTF. In DNA, the CDR3 is TGTGCCAGCAGCTTGGCATCTGGGACCGCCGGGAGCTATGGCTACACCTTC.

In the case of this clonotype: This may arise from a read error, as a much more abundant clone is one base away. V gene TRBV20-1 combines with J gene TRBJ1-1; no firm D call. Germline V lookup: CDR1 DFQATT, CDR2 SNEGSKA (reference sequence). The CDR3 extends over 11 amino acids. V was shortened by 4 bases and J by 1 base, with 4 bases between the two germline ends. The CDR3 DNA sequence: TGCAGTGCTACCAGGAACACTGAAGCTTTCTTT. Protein product: CSATRNTEAFF.

The chain carries TRBV15 and TRBJ2-1; the match to TRBD2 covers 14 bases. Germline values: CDR1 LNHNV, CDR2 YYDKDF (reference sequence). This CDR3 region has 19 residues. The J segment lost 9 bases and the V segment lost 4 bases, leaving 17 bases of the junction unmatched. This CDR3 reads CATSTRRGRRTSGGSEQFF. The CDR3 coding sequence is TGTGCCACCAGCACTAGAAGGGGGCGTCGGACTAGCGGGGGGAGTGAGCAGTTCTTC.

In this sample, this clonotype turned up a few times. The J gene is TRBJ1-4, the V gene TRBV3-1; TRBD1 matches at 7 bases. The germline CDR1 and CDR2 sequences are LGHDT and YNNKEL (reference sequence). This CDR3 region has 16 residues. J gave up 3 bases and V 0 bases, and 4 bases lay outside the gene matches. This CDR3 is CASSQDPTGPNEKLFF. The CDR3 DNA sequence: TGTGCCAGCAGCCAAGATCCGACAGGGCCTAATGAAAAACTGTTTTTT.

This clonotype has more than one count but fewer than ten. This chain's CDR3 is CASVRNEKLFF. The CDR3 DNA reads TGTGCCAGCGTCCGAAATGAAAAACTGTTTTTT. The V gene is TRBV6-6, the J gene TRBJ1-4, with D unresolved. The CDR3 has 11 residues. CDR1 is MNHNY, CDR2 SVGAGI, per germline (reference sequence). Deletions cut 8 bases from V and 5 bases from J, with 6 bases between.

This chain uses TRBV7-9 with TRBJ2-1, with D possibly being TRBD1 or TRBD2 (5 bases each). CDR1 SEHNR and CDR2 FQNEAQ come from the germline V gene (reference sequence). V lost 6 bases and J lost 6, with 12 bases in between. This CDR3 comprises 13 residues. CDR3 sequence: CASRIGGGNEQFF. CDR3 DNA sequence: TGTGCCAGCAGGATAGGTGGGGGCAATGAGCAGTTCTTC.

J is TRBJ1-5 and V is TRBV15; D not certain. V lost 5 bases and J lost 9, with 14 bases in between. This CDR3 is built from 13 residues. Germline-derived CDR1 and CDR2 are LNHNV and YYDKDF (reference sequence). The CDR3 bases are TGTGCCACCAGCGACGGGCCGCTGAGGCCCCAGCATTTT. Protein: CATSDGPLRPQHF.

Of note for this clonotype: Mismatch with germline at one junction end may stem from a read error. V is TRBV20-1 and J is TRBJ1-5; tentative D call: TRBD1 (6 bases). This CDR3 spans 17 amino acids. The germline CDR1 and CDR2 sequences are DFQATT and SNEGSKA (reference sequence). The CDR3 sequence: CCARAIGTKYSNQPQHF. CDR3 nucleotides: TGCTGTGCTAGGGCCATTGGGACAAAGTATAGCAATCAGCCCCAGCATTTT.

The rearrangement links TRBV5-1 to TRBJ2-2; no reliable D call. The CDR3 is 15 residues long. V shed 4 bases and J shed 0 bases, with 10 bases lying between them. The germline gives CDR1 SGHRS, CDR2 YFSETQ. This CDR3 reads CASSATLSNTGELFF. The CDR3 coding sequence is TGCGCCAGCAGCGCGACACTGTCGAACACCGGGGAGCTGTTTTTT.

This clonotype came up a few times. This chain connects TRBV5-1 to TRBJ2-1; D is undetermined. Between the trimmed V and J ends, which lost 0 bases and 0 bases, there was a span of 10 bases. The CDR3 sequence is 16 residues long. Germline CDR1 reads SGHRS; CDR2 reads YFSETQ. CDR3 DNA sequence: TGCGCCAGCAGCTTGGCCCGCCAGAACTCCTACAATGAGCAGTTCTTC. Its protein product is CASSLARQNSYNEQFF.

The sample holds a few counts of this clonotype. The CDR3: CASSPSGRGYTF. The CDR3 DNA sequence: TGTGCCAGCAGTCCCTCGGGACGTGGCTACACCTTC. The gene calls are TRBV12-3 or TRBV12-4 and TRBJ1-2; possibly TRBD1 for D (5 bases). Trimming pared 5 bases from V and 7 bases from J, leaving 11 bases between. CDR3 length: 12 residues.

This chain's CDR3 is CASSWEEGSYQPQHF. In DNA form, the CDR3 reads TGTGCCAGCAGTTGGGAGGAGGGGAGTTATCAGCCCCAGCATTTT. The V call is TRBV28, the J call TRBJ1-5; D possibly corresponds to TRBD1 (5 bases). This CDR3 spans 15 amino acids. V lost 4 bases and J lost 5, with 15 bases in between. From germline, CDR1 is MDHEN and CDR2 SYDVKM.

This clonotype was counted many times. The J gene is TRBJ2-5, the V gene TRBV7-9; maybe TRBD2 (5 bases). Germline V gene lookup returns CDR1 SEHNR and CDR2 FQNEAQ (reference sequence). The CDR3 covers 16 residues. V was shortened by 4 bases and J by 7 bases, with 22 bases between the two germline ends. This CDR3 reads CASSYVSGTSLWTQYF. The DNA of the CDR3 is TGTGCCAGCAGCTACGTCTCCGGTACTAGTTTATGGACCCAGTACTTC.

This clonotype was detected only a few times. This chain links TRBV5-1 with TRBJ2-7; 13 bases match TRBD2. CDR3 size: 15 residues. Germline V gives CDR1 SGHRS, CDR2 YFSETQ. The junction had 4 bases not matched to a gene; V was cut back by 5 bases and J by 2 bases. The CDR3 nucleotides are TGCGCCAGCAGTCGACTAGCGGGAGGCACCTACGAGCAGTACTTC. Amino acids: CASSRLAGGTYEQYF.

J is TRBJ2-7 and V is TRBV5-1, with 9 bases lining up with TRBD1. Germline values: CDR1 SGHRS, CDR2 YFSETQ. The CDR3 length is 15 residues. Germline trimming cut 5 bases from V and 2 bases from J; bases unmatched to any gene: 8. The CDR3 protein is CASRADGTGTYEQYF. CDR3 nucleotides: TGCGCCAGCAGAGCAGACGGGACAGGGACCTACGAGCAGTACTTC.

As regards this clonotype: Germline is not matched at one junction end, which may reflect a read error. The J gene is TRBJ2-1, the V gene TRBV3-1; 9 bases map to TRBD2. The CDR3 has 16 amino acids. Germline CDR1 reads LGHDT; CDR2 reads YNNKEL (reference sequence). CDR3 residues: CASNQAVSGSRNEQFF. The CDR3 bases are TGTGCCAGCAACCAAGCTGTTAGCGGGAGTCGTAATGAGCAGTTCTTC.

V is TRBV5-1 and J is TRBJ2-5; a possible D gene is TRBD1 (6 bases). Germline CDR1 and CDR2: SGHRS and YFSETQ. This CDR3 contains 13 residues. Deletions cut 6 bases from V and 2 bases from J, with 11 bases between. CDR3 nucleotide sequence: TGCGCCAGCACCGTAGACAGGCAAGAGACCCAGTACTTC. It is translated as CASTVDRQETQYF.

In this sample, this clonotype turned up a few times. CDR3 in DNA: TGTGCCAGTACCGATGGATCTAGCGCTAGCACAGATACGCAGTATTTT. Its translation is CASTDGSSASTDTQYF. This chain uses TRBV19 with TRBJ2-3; TRBD2 might be the D (6 bases). V shed 7 bases and J shed 0 bases, with 17 bases lying between them. CDR1 is LNHDA and CDR2 is SQIVND in the germline V gene (reference sequence). The CDR3 extends over 16 amino acids.

This chain's CDR3 is CSVEVSAGSTDTQYF. The DNA for the CDR3 is TGCAGTGTAGAAGTCTCAGCGGGAAGCACAGATACGCAGTATTTT. The rearrangement joins TRBV20-1 to TRBJ2-3; 7 bases agree with TRBD2. This CDR3 comprises 15 residues. The ends lost 7 bases at V and 0 bases at J; junction bases unmatched: 10. Germline V lookup: CDR1 DFQATT, CDR2 SNEGSKA (reference sequence).

This clonotype was seen a handful of times. J is TRBJ2-1 and V is TRBV5-1; TRBD2 agrees at 8 bases. Unmatched junction bases numbered 14, after V lost 2 bases and J lost 4 bases. Germline loops: CDR1 SGHRS, CDR2 YFSETQ. This CDR3 is 18 amino acids long. The CDR3 region has the DNA TGCGCCAGCAGCTTTTTAGGGGCAAGCGGGAGTAGGTACAATGAGCAGTTCTTC. The encoded protein is CASSFLGASGSRYNEQFF.

The CDR3 protein is CASSQVGGVEQYF. The CDR3 region has the DNA TGTGCCAGCAGCCAGGTGGGAGGCGTCGAGCAGTACTTC. J is TRBJ2-7 and V is TRBV7-9; D might be TRBD2 (6 bases). V was trimmed by 5 bases and J by 6 bases, leaving 14 bases between them. Germline assignment: CDR1 SEHNR and CDR2 FQNEAQ (reference sequence). The CDR3 is 13 amino acids.